This T cell receptor (beta chain) was documented in a study of graft-versus-host responses after intestinal transplantation. Study conclusions and caveats: Allografts of one patient group, those with graft-donor T cell macrochimerism, had high graft-versus-host to host-versus-graft clonal ratios. Declines in HvG clones occurring early post-transplant were associated with peak circulating GvH clone levels.

TCRdb's copy holds only in-frame clones and misses some; the assay was immunoSEQ multiplex PCR. In the table there are 130,000 or so clones, over 90% of which are singletons. Notes on this clone: As yet, its antigen is unknown.

V shed 5 bases, J shed 10 bases, and the junction held 10 bases outside the gene matches. The CDR3 sequence is 15 residues long. Looked up from germline, CDR1 is MDHEN and CDR2 is SYDVKM. The sequenced sample was unstimulated CD4+ T cells sorted from spleen or lymph node cells, obtained before intestinal transplant. The V and J genes are TRBV28 and TRBJ2-2; 10 bases align to TRBD1. This receptor was obtained from a human donor who received an intestinal transplant. CDR3 region: CASSSTGTGVVELFF. CDR3 in DNA: TGTGCCAGCAGTAGCACCGGGACAGGGGTGGTGGAGCTGTTTTTT.